The subject of this entry is one TCR beta chain. A junction end diverges from the germline sequence, so it may reflect a read error. Method: immunoSEQ multiplex PCR; TCRdb's copy keeps in-frame clones and lacks some. The table records 15,000 to 20,000 clones, roughly 87% of them present only once. Germline V gives CDR1 MNHNS, CDR2 SASEGT. The length of the CDR3 is 17 residues. The source of the sample is a study of PD-L1 blockade in urothelial cancer. This specimen consisted of PBMCs, obtained around atezolizumab (anti-PD-L1) treatment. This chain joins TRBV6-1 and TRBJ2-1; 16 bases align to TRBD2. The TCR comes from a man aged 50 to 60 with urothelial cancer. CDR3 nucleotide sequence: TGTGCCAGCAGTAAAGCCGGGACTAGCGGGGGGGGGAATGAGCAGTTCTTC. This sequence encodes CASSKAGTSGGGNEQFF.